Sequencing of this TCR beta chain was carried out in a study of OX40 agonist ivuxolimab in advanced cancers. Looking at the study overall: The patients got ivuxolimab, which is an agonistic anti-OX40 (CD134) antibody. Three individuals attained partial responses, comprising one hepatocellular carcinoma case and two cutaneous melanoma cases.

Produced via immunoSEQ multiplex PCR; TCRdb's table is partial and in-frame only. The data hold some 64,000 clones, with about 88% observed a single time. Blood draws occurred at baseline, cycle 4 day 1, and cycle 7 day 1. Specimen: CD4+ or CD8+ T cells sorted from blood, collected in a trial of the OX40 agonist ivuxolimab. The TCR sequence derives from an adult with an advanced solid tumor such as melanoma, head and neck, liver or kidney cancer.

The CDR3 spells CASSLTTPTHNEQFF. CDR3 sequence (DNA): TGCGCCAGCAGCTTGACTACTCCAACACACAATGAGCAGTTCTTC. J is TRBJ2-1 and V is TRBV5-1; no reliable D call. CDR1 SGHRS and CDR2 YFSETQ come from the germline V gene. The CDR3 length is 15 residues. V lost 1 base, J lost 5 bases, and 13 bases lay in between.